This T cell receptor (beta chain) emerged from a study of T cell repertoires in cytomegalovirus infection. On this clonotype itself: The antigen remains unidentified.

This CDR3 has 15 residues. The V and J ends lost 10 bases and 8 bases respectively, with 24 bases between them. The germline V gene encodes CDR1 ENHRY and CDR2 SYGVKD. Study observations and caveats: It was HLA-C-restricted CMV-specific TCR beta clonotypes that dominated the response ex vivo.

TCRdb used MiXCR to reprocess the reads, holding one entry per CDR3 protein. The table shows around 530,000 distinct CDR3 sequences, with approximately 25% occurring only once. Sequenced material: PBMCs. The rearrangement links TRBV10-3 to TRBJ2-1, with D maybe TRBD2 (6 bases). This sequence was found in a human donor in good health (CMV status not recorded). Some clones in this sample may be carry-over from other donors' samples. The CDR3 coding sequence is TGTGCCACCAAAAGCCTACTAGCCTTTTTGGATGAGCAGTTCTTC. Amino acids: CATKSLLAFLDEQFF.